One sample yielded the 17 T cell receptor beta chains listed below, sequenced in a study of cytomegalovirus exposure and HLA in healthy donors. PCR involved 60 Vbeta and 13 Jbeta primers. The data were produced by immunoSEQ multiplex PCR, yet TCRdb's version contains in-frame clones alone and is incomplete. The sample carries some 140,000 clones, 76% recorded once. Sequencing input: PBMCs. These receptors originate from a man aged 40-55 years in good health and CMV-seronegative.

The gene calls are TRBV6-5 and TRBJ2-1, with 12 bases matching TRBD2. This CDR3 region has 15 residues. Germline assignment: CDR1 MNHEY and CDR2 SVGAGI. V shed 5 bases, J shed 6 bases, and the junction held 5 bases outside the gene matches. This CDR3 reads CASSIGLAGRNEQFF. As DNA, the CDR3 is TGTGCCAGCAGTATCGGACTAGCGGGACGCAATGAGCAGTTCTTC.

In its sample, this clone was seen once. The CDR3 nucleotides are TGTGCCAGCAGCTCCGGGACAGGGGGCGTCTCACCCCTCCACTTT. It is translated as CASSSGTGGVSPLHF. V gene TRBV5-4 combines with J gene TRBJ1-6, with 12 bases matching TRBD1. CDR1 and CDR2 from the germline V gene are SGHNT and YYREEE (reference sequence). CDR3 size: 15 residues. V lost 3 bases and J lost 10; bases outside the gene matches: 5. Full variable domain (rest looked up from reference TRBV5-4 and TRBJ1-6): ETGVTQSPTHLIKTRGQQVTLRCSSQSGHNTVSWYQQALGQGPQFIFQYYREEENGRGNFPPRFSGLQFPNYSSELNVNALELDDSALYLCASSSGTGGVSPLHFGNGTRLTVT.

This chain joins TRBV4-3 and TRBJ2-7; TRBD2 is a possible D gene (5 bases). The germline CDR1 and CDR2 sequences are LGHNA and YSLEER. V shed 1 base and J shed 1 base, with 17 bases lying between them. The CDR3 is 17 residues long. The CDR3 is CASSQVLFAGDSYEQYF. CDR3 nucleotide sequence: TGCGCCAGCAGCCAAGTTCTGTTCGCGGGCGATTCCTACGAGCAGTACTTC.

This clone was counted a few times. The chain recombines TRBV11-3 with TRBJ2-7; TRBD1 matches at 10 bases. The CDR3 loop spans 16 amino acids. J lost 1 base, V lost 0 bases, and 3 bases had no gene match. CDR1 and CDR2 from the germline V gene are SGHNT and YENEEA. The CDR3 is CASSLEMGQGSYEQYF. CDR3 bases: TGTGCCAGCAGCTTAGAAATGGGACAGGGGTCCTACGAGCAGTACTTC.

This clone was found a few times. This sequence joins TRBV6-6 and TRBJ2-7; TRBD1 matches at 9 bases. J was trimmed by 3 bases and V by 7 bases; bases with no gene match: 4. The CDR3 sequence is 13 residues long. From germline, CDR1 is MNHNY and CDR2 SVGAGI (reference sequence). CDR3 amino acids: CASTGQGSYEQYF. The CDR3 DNA reads TGTGCCAGCACCGGACAGGGGAGCTACGAGCAGTACTTC.

V is TRBV4-3 and J is TRBJ2-7, with 7 bases aligning to TRBD2. This CDR3 is 15 amino acids long. The trim removed 2 bases at V and 0 bases at J, leaving 4 bases unmatched. CDR1 is LGHNA, CDR2 YSLEER, per germline. CDR3 in amino acids: CASSQIASGSYEQYF. The DNA for the CDR3 is TGCGCCAGCAGCCAAATAGCTAGCGGCTCCTACGAGCAGTACTTC.

The rearrangement joins TRBV15 to TRBJ2-7, with TRBD1 matching over 7 bases. J lost 0 bases, V lost 0 bases, and 5 bases had no gene match. The germline V gene has CDR1 LNHNV and CDR2 YYDKDF (reference sequence). This CDR3 is 16 amino acids long. CDR3 amino acids: CATSRDTGQSSYEQYF. CDR3 sequence (DNA): TGTGCCACCAGCAGAGATACGGGACAGAGCTCCTACGAGCAGTACTTC. Supplemented by reference TRBV15 and TRBJ2-7, the full variable domain reads DAMVIQNPRYQVTQFGKPVTLSCSQTLNHNVMYWYQQKSSQAPKLLFHYYDKDFNNEADTPDNFQSRRPNTSFCFLDIRSPGLGDTAMYLCATSRDTGQSSYEQYFGPGTRLTVT.

This chain links TRBV16 with TRBJ1-2; D possibly corresponds to TRBD1 (6 bases). Germline V lookup: CDR1 KGHSY, CDR2 FQNENV. Trimming pared 7 bases from V and 8 bases from J, leaving 32 bases between. The CDR3 has 18 residues. Here the CDR3 reads CASNPRAGAIQLSPGYTF. The CDR3, as DNA: TGTGCCAGCAACCCACGAGCAGGGGCGATCCAACTCTCTCCGGGCTACACCTTC.

Of note for this clone: The same CDR3 can be traced to other DNA sequences in this sample. The gene calls are TRBV28 and TRBJ2-7; D is possibly TRBD1 (7 bases). Deletions cut 3 bases from V and 3 bases from J, with 12 bases between. CDR1 MDHEN and CDR2 SYDVKM come from the germline V gene. The length of the CDR3 is 14 residues. The chain's CDR3 is CASSFAGQNYEQYF. CDR3 nucleotides: TGTGCCAGCAGTTTTGCGGGACAGAACTACGAGCAGTACTTC.

This clone showed up just once. This sequence joins TRBV6-5 and TRBJ1-2; D is perhaps TRBD1 (5 bases). In germline, CDR1 is MNHEY, CDR2 SVGAGI. The length of the CDR3 is 13 residues. V was clipped by 6 bases and J by 1 base, with 9 bases between them. CDR3 DNA: TGTGCCAGCAGGCGGGGGTTTAACTATGGCTACACCTTC. This gives the protein CASRRGFNYGYTF.

This sequence joins TRBV30 and TRBJ2-5; 8 bases map to TRBD1. V gave up 3 bases and J gave up 4 bases; unmatched junction bases: 19. The CDR3 extends over 18 amino acids. Germline CDR1 is GTSNPN and CDR2 is SVGIG (reference sequence). The CDR3: CAWRDQLARDRKGETQYF. The DNA of the CDR3 is TGTGCCTGGAGAGACCAATTAGCCCGGGACAGGAAGGGAGAGACCCAGTACTTC.

With regard to this clone: Distinct nucleotide sequences in the sample also encode this CDR3. The chain recombines TRBV29-1 with TRBJ2-1, with TRBD2 identical over 10 bases. Germline V CDR1 and CDR2: SQVTM, ANQGSEA. V shed 0 bases and J 3 bases; nucleotides not matched to a gene: 2. There are 15 residues in the CDR3. The CDR3 here is CSVEEAGGFYNEQFF. Here the CDR3 DNA reads TGCAGCGTTGAAGAAGCGGGGGGGTTCTACAATGAGCAGTTCTTC.

This clone has just one count. The gene calls are TRBV18 and TRBJ2-3; a possible D gene is TRBD1 (5 bases). The germline gives CDR1 KGHSH, CDR2 LQKENI. The CDR3 consists of 12 residues. V lost 3 bases and J 5 bases, leaving 6 bases between the germline ends. The CDR3 DNA reads TGTGCCAGCTCACCCCAGGGAGATACGCAGTATTTT. It yields the protein CASSPQGDTQYF.

The rearrangement uses TRBV9 and TRBJ2-3; tentatively, D is TRBD2 (6 bases). The CDR3 runs to 19 residues. Germline CDR1 is SGDLS and CDR2 is YYNGEE. V dropped 4 bases and J dropped 3 bases, with 27 bases sitting between them. The CDR3 DNA sequence: TGTGCCAGCAGCATAGACAGACACAGCGGGCAGAGTGGGACAGATACGCAGTATTTT. Amino acids: CASSIDRHSGQSGTDTQYF.

This chain connects TRBV15 to TRBJ2-7; tentatively, D is TRBD1 (5 bases). Looked up from germline, CDR1 is LNHNV and CDR2 is YYDKDF (reference sequence). This CDR3 is built from 16 residues. With 1 base removed from V and 5 bases from J, the gap between germline ends came to 18 bases. CDR3: CATSRVAGPGPNEQYF. The CDR3 bases are TGTGCCACCAGCAGAGTAGCAGGGCCTGGCCCTAACGAGCAGTACTTC. The whole variable domain, filled in from reference TRBV15 and TRBJ2-7, reads DAMVIQNPRYQVTQFGKPVTLSCSQTLNHNVMYWYQQKSSQAPKLLFHYYDKDFNNEADTPDNFQSRRPNTSFCFLDIRSPGLGDTAMYLCATSRVAGPGPNEQYFGPGTRLTVT.

This rearrangement joins TRBV4-1 to TRBJ2-7, with 9 positions matching TRBD1. V shed 5 bases, J shed 2 bases, and the junction held 4 bases outside the gene matches. Germline V gene sequence: CDR1 MGHRA, CDR2 YSYEKL. The CDR3 runs to 14 residues. The CDR3 here is CASSGGQGTYEQYF. The DNA of the CDR3 is TGCGCCAGCAGCGGGGGACAGGGCACCTACGAGCAGTACTTC.

This CDR3 is CAWSVGLTGQSNSPLHF. As DNA, the CDR3 is TGTGCCTGGAGTGTGGGATTAACGGGACAGTCTAATTCACCCCTCCACTTT. The V and J genes are TRBV30 and TRBJ1-6; the match to TRBD1 covers 7 bases. The germline V gene has CDR1 GTSNPN and CDR2 SVGIG (reference sequence). CDR3 length: 17 amino acids. Trimming at V came to 0 bases and at J to 6 bases, leaving 11 bases not matched to a gene. The full variable domain, with the rest looked up from reference TRBV30 and TRBJ1-6, is SQTIHQWPATLVQPVGSPLSLECTVEGTSNPNLYWYRQAAGRGLQLLFYSVGIGQISSEVPQNLSASRPQDRQFILSSKKLLLSDSGFYLCAWSVGLTGQSNSPLHFGNGTRLTVT.